The entry that follows covers one T cell receptor beta chain sequence. The repertoire was sequenced with immunoSEQ multiplex PCR; TCRdb's copy has only in-frame clones and lacks some. This sample has tens of thousands of clones; roughly 81% occur once, and the top ten carry about 1.3%. This specimen comes from a study of T cells in narcolepsy. CDR3 length equals 11 residues. Germline values: CDR1 DFQATT, CDR2 SNEGSKA (reference sequence). Deletions cut 6 bases from V and 3 bases from J, with 8 bases between. The source is a human donor with narcolepsy. Sequenced sample: CD45RA- memory CD4+ T cells from PBMCs. V and J are TRBV20-1 and TRBJ1-1, with unresolved D. The CDR3 DNA sequence: TGCAGTGCCACCATGGACACTGAAGCTTTCTTT. This codes for CSATMDTEAFF.